This T cell receptor (beta chain) stems from a study of blood T cells in healthy people across ages (dated by TCRdb to the mid-2010s). Background for the entire study: In model experiments, template switching captured roughly one uniquely barcoded TCR beta cDNA molecule for every two T cells. The donors were divided into four age groups: young (average around 17 years), middle-aged (about 41), aged (about 60) and long-lived (around 80). To track age-related changes in TCR beta repertoire diversity, the study relied on deep sequencing normalized with unique cDNA molecular identifiers. Two additional independent replicas of 1 million unique cDNA reads from the same blood draw were analyzed for two donors (one aged 18 to 29 and one aged 80 or older). Donors of different ages were randomly distributed across sequencing lanes to avoid experimental bias.

The junction carries 9 bases between V and J, which are trimmed by 3 bases and 2 bases respectively. The CDR3 starts with the cysteine, ends with the phenylalanine, and has 15 residues. The DNA shown is the 45-base CDR3, in frame from base 1. The germline V gene specifies KGHDR as CDR1 and SFDVKD as CDR2. Libraries were built with 5' RACE. TCRdb names Illumina HiSeq 2500 as the instrument used. A second roughly 6 to 11 cycle PCR used a sample-barcoded 5' primer and a J-beta primer mix. A template-switch 5' adaptor carrying 12 random nucleotides introduced a unique molecular identifier onto each TCR beta cDNA molecule. Each sample yielded at least 3 million CDR3-containing paired-end reads. First-strand cDNA was synthesized from all RNA with the Mint cDNA synthesis kit, primed by a TRBC-specific oligonucleotide. Following uracil-DNA glycosylase treatment, all cDNA underwent a first 18-cycle PCR with the universal primers M1SS and BC2_uni_R. On the study's bioinformatics: For normalization, 1 million high-quality reads, each with a distinct molecular identifier, were randomly selected from each sample. Reads sharing molecular identifiers were discarded rather than binned into consensus sequences. MiTCR, set to a Q25 quality threshold and the strictest error-elimination algorithm, was used for CDR3 identification, clonotype clustering and error correction. Lower-bound total TCR beta diversity was estimated with a nonparametric unseen species model using Euler transformation. Using fastp trimming at Q25 and MiXCR clonotype assembly, TCRdb reanalyzed the public sequencing data and kept in-frame beta chains. Rows are unified per CDR3 protein, each entry keeping the most common DNA and genes. The V and J calls here are based on TCRdb, not the publication. Present in this sample are about 1.7 million distinct CDR3 sequences, roughly 28% of which were seen just once. 6.5% to 8.5% of the sample comes from the top ten.

Overall study outcomes, separate from this receptor: Estimates of total diversity from one million sequenced T cells were regarded as lower bounds and underestimates. A strong correlation was found between observed TCR beta diversity and the percentage of naive T cells measured by flow cytometry. Compared with the aged group, the long-lived group had more naive CD4+ T cells, fewer expanded clones and increased TCR diversity, a pattern suggesting age selection. Since profiling was done on bulk unsorted PBMCs, naive and antigen-experienced compartments could not be conclusively compared. As age increased, observed TCR beta diversity per million T cells dropped in a roughly linear way, and a significant reduction was already evident by age roughly 36. Because the CMV infection status of the donors was unknown, age-related changes in expanded clonotypes may potentially have been confounded.

In the case of this clonotype: Its antigen target is currently unknown. No per-base quality is available; no much larger clone lies one base away.

Donors were 30 to 45 systemically healthy Caucasian individuals from Russia aged roughly 6 to 90 years. About 10 milliliters of peripheral blood were collected from each donor into EDTA-treated Vacutainer tubes. Ficoll-Paque density-gradient centrifugation was used to isolate PBMCs, with at least 6 million per sample. Total RNA was extracted from PBMCs with Trizol reagent, with at least 5 micrograms obtained per sample. Naive CD45RAhigh/CD27high T cell percentages were measured by flow cytometry on a PBMC aliquot from every donor. The chain is encoded by TRBV24-1 joined to TRBJ2-2; no D gene can be assigned with confidence. This receptor was taken from a woman aged 25-40 years in good health. Sequenced input: blood. The nucleotide sequence is given as TGTGCCACCAGTGATGGGCAGACTAACACCGGGGAGCTGTTTTTT. It translates as CATSDGQTNTGELFF.